This is a list of T cell receptor beta chains from one sample in a study of early T cells in non-severe SARS-CoV-2 infection. TCRdb ran MiXCR on the 5' RACE reads and lists one entry per CDR3 protein. The data contain around 30,000 distinct CDR3 sequences, around 5.1% of them singletons. Sequenced input: whole blood. All receptors come from an adult who was a healthcare worker with PCR-confirmed SARS-CoV-2 infection or an uninfected control (not recorded which). Both conserved end residues are trimmed from each CDR3.

>TRBJ2-5|11|TRBV10-3
AISELEGETQY
>TRBJ1-5|12|TRBV19
ASSIVSSNQPQH
>TRBJ1-6|11|TRBV28
ATQGRGNSPLH
>TRBJ1-1|12|TRBV29-1
SGIGQRVNTEAF
>TRBJ2-3|13|TRBV25-1
ASSEGAGGPDTQY
>TRBJ2-3|14|TRBV12-3/TRBV12-4
ASSPPGGRDTDTQY
>TRBJ1-6|11|TRBV20-1
SAKKGEHSPLH
>TRBJ2-7|10|TRBV7-9
ASGTASYEQY
>TRBJ2-3|10|TRBV7-9
ASNRGPDTQY
>TRBJ2-5|11|TRBV20-1
SASPRSGETQY
>TRBJ1-5|12|TRBV19
ASSIGERNQPQH
>TRBJ2-3|10|TRBV5-1
ASSLQTDTQY
>TRBJ2-2|13|TRBV5-5
ASSFRDRNTGELF
>TRBJ2-5|10|TRBV29-1
SVGRAGETQY
>TRBJ1-2|12|TRBV20-1
SAGDRVYNYGYT
>TRBJ2-7|11|TRBV7-9
AMGQAGTYEQY
>TRBJ2-2|13|TRBV28
ASSLSQGRTGELF
>TRBJ2-1|11|TRBV24-1
ATLGGNSNEQF
>TRBJ2-7|12|TRBV5-1
ASSSSDLHYEQY
>TRBJ1-5|11|TRBV18
ASSPDTNQPQH
>TRBJ1-2|13|TRBV28
ASSLSLAGSYGYT
>TRBJ2-3|12|TRBV5-5
ASSLGPLTDTQY
>TRBJ2-7|10|TRBV12-3/TRBV12-4
ASSLEGGEQY
>TRBJ2-1|14|TRBV6-2/TRBV6-3
ASSQGGGADFYEQF
>TRBJ1-1|11|TRBV5-6
ASSLGLNTEAF
>TRBJ2-1|12|TRBV20-1
SASGGGVYNEQF
>TRBJ1-4|13|TRBV7-2
ASSSQGATNEKLF
>TRBJ2-7|15|TRBV5-6
ASSLGLAGKPGDEQY